This TCR beta chain was captured in a study of CD8 T cells in ankylosing spondylitis. General study results and limits: Enrichment of disease-linked clones was reportedly significant in matched ankylosing spondylitis synovial fluid. Ankylosing spondylitis blood appeared to be characterized by a TCR beta motif of under ten highly homologous variants.

In this sample, this clonotype turned up many times. What it binds is unknown. Germline V gives CDR1 SQVTM, CDR2 ANQGSEA. The CDR3 contains 12 residues. The junction had 4 bases not matched to a gene; V was cut back by 4 bases and J by 8 bases. For TCR beta, libraries came from quantitative 5'-RACE with molecular barcodes. TCRdb re-called the 5' RACE reads with MiXCR, one entry per CDR3 protein. The table lists about 180,000 distinct CDR3 sequences, 9.8% of them singletons. This chain links TRBV29-1 with TRBJ1-4, with TRBD1 matching over 7 bases. The clonotype originates from a female donor with ankylosing spondylitis or in good health (not recorded which). The sequenced sample was blood, either unsorted or a sorted T cell fraction (not recorded which). For the CDR3, the DNA is TGCAGCGTTGTCGGGACAGAGGAAAAACTGTTTTTT. This sequence encodes CSVVGTEEKLFF.